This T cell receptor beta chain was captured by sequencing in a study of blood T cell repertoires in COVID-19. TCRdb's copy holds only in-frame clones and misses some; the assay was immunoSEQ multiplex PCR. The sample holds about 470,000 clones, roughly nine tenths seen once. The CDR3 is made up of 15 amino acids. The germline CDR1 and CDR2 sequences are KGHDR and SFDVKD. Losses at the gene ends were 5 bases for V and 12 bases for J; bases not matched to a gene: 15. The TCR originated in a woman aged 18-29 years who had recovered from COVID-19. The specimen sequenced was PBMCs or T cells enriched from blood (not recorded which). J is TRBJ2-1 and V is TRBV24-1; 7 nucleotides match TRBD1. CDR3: CATSGKGTVVSPQFF. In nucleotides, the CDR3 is TGTGCCACCAGTGGTAAGGGGACAGTGGTATCTCCGCAGTTCTTC.